Shown below are 26 T cell receptor beta chains from a single sample sequenced in a study of blood T cell repertoires in COVID-19. Profiling relied on immunoSEQ multiplex PCR, and the TCRdb table lists in-frame clones only, not all of them. The data show 200,000 to 250,000 clones, under 85% seen once. The sequenced sample consisted of PBMCs or T cells enriched from blood (not recorded which). These receptors all come from a man aged 55 to 70 who had recovered from COVID-19.

V gene TRBV11-2 combines with J gene TRBJ2-3; 10 bases are shared with TRBD2. The CDR3 sequence is 17 residues long. CDR1 SGHAT and CDR2 FQNNGV come from the germline V gene. The J segment lost 4 bases and the V segment lost 1 base, leaving 8 bases of the junction unmatched. In nucleotides, the CDR3 is TGTGCCAGCAGCTTAGTTCCGCCAGCGGGGGGGCCAGATACGCAGTATTTT. It yields the protein CASSLVPPAGGPDTQYF.

In this sample, this clone turned up once. The rearrangement joins TRBV7-9 to TRBJ2-5, with a possible D match to TRBD1 (6 bases). The CDR3 length is 13 residues. Trimming shortened V by 6 bases and J by 1 base, and 9 bases separated the two germline ends. CDR1 SEHNR and CDR2 FQNEAQ come from the germline V gene (reference sequence). This CDR3 reads CASRKDSQETQYF. CDR3 coding DNA: TGTGCCAGCAGGAAGGACAGCCAAGAGACCCAGTACTTC.

The rearrangement uses TRBV6-2 or TRBV6-3 and TRBJ2-7, with D perhaps matching TRBD2 (5 bases). V was clipped by 5 bases and J by 2 bases, with 16 bases between them. CDR1 is MNHEY and CDR2 is SVGEGT in the germline V gene. The CDR3 runs to 15 residues. The CDR3 region has the DNA TGTGCCAGCAGTCGCCTCCTGAGGGAAGCCTACGAGCAGTACTTC. This gives the protein CASSRLLREAYEQYF.

A single count supports this clone. The V and J genes are TRBV15 and TRBJ2-2, with 12 nucleotides matching TRBD1. The CDR3 is 14 residues long. Germline values: CDR1 LNHNV, CDR2 YYDKDF (reference sequence). V gave up 5 bases and J gave up 6 bases; unmatched junction bases: 1. The CDR3: CATSRDRGPGELFF. The CDR3 nucleotides are TGTGCCACCAGCCGGGACAGGGGGCCCGGGGAGCTGTTTTTT.

The rearrangement uses TRBV19 and TRBJ1-6; D might be TRBD1 (6 bases). V lost 6 bases and J 0 bases, leaving 9 bases between the germline ends. This CDR3 is built from 15 residues. The germline V gene encodes CDR1 LNHDA and CDR2 SQIVND (reference sequence). The CDR3 spells CASSQGSSYNSPLHF. In nucleotides, the CDR3 is TGTGCCAGTAGCCAGGGGAGCTCCTATAATTCACCCCTCCACTTT.

In DNA, the CDR3 is TGTGCCAGCAGCTCGTCAGGTTACGGGGCCAACGTCCTGACTTTC. As protein: CASSSSGYGANVLTF. V is TRBV7-3 and J is TRBJ2-6; no definite D call. V was clipped by 4 bases and J by 4 bases, with 11 bases between them. This CDR3 has 15 residues. Germline values: CDR1 SGHTA, CDR2 FQGTGA.

The genes are TRBV3-1 (or the pseudogene TRBV3-2) and TRBJ2-3, with 8 bases identical to TRBD2. Germline trimming cut 2 bases from V and 0 bases from J; bases unmatched to any gene: 4. The CDR3 contains 16 residues. Germline-derived CDR1 and CDR2 are LGHDT and YNNKEL (reference sequence). Here the CDR3 reads CASSQQAGASTDTQYF. The CDR3 bases are TGTGCCAGCAGCCAACAAGCGGGGGCTAGCACAGATACGCAGTATTTT.

DNA of the CDR3: TGTGCCAGCAGTTGGGCAGATAATGAAAAACTGTTTTTT. This codes for CASSWADNEKLFF. This chain uses TRBV12-3 or TRBV12-4 with TRBJ1-4, with unresolved D. Trimming pared 4 bases from V and 4 bases from J, leaving 7 bases between. This CDR3 has 13 amino acids.

This chain joins TRBV7-2 and TRBJ1-1, with a weak D call TRBD1 (5 bases). Trimming pared 5 bases from V and 8 bases from J, leaving 18 bases between. CDR3 length equals 14 residues. Germline V gene lookup returns CDR1 SGHTA and CDR2 FQGNSA. CDR3 protein: CASSPGTGGREAFF. As DNA, the CDR3 is TGTGCCAGCAGCCCGGGGACGGGAGGTCGGGAAGCTTTCTTT.

The J gene is TRBJ1-2, the V gene TRBV6-5; maybe TRBD1 (6 bases). Germline-derived CDR1 and CDR2 are MNHEY and SVGAGI. The CDR3 consists of 15 residues. Trimming cost V 0 bases and J 4 bases, with 12 bases left between them. The CDR3 is CASSYSRGGSYGYTF. DNA for the CDR3: TGTGCCAGCAGTTACTCGAGAGGGGGTAGCTATGGCTACACCTTC.

The gene calls are TRBV11-3 and TRBJ2-1; 9 nucleotides align to TRBD1. Germline V gene sequence: CDR1 SGHNT, CDR2 YENEEA. CDR3 length: 15 residues. J gave up 4 bases and V 5 bases, and 6 bases lay outside the gene matches. CDR3 sequence: CASSESGQGYNEQFF. DNA of the CDR3: TGTGCCAGCAGCGAATCGGGACAGGGTTACAATGAGCAGTTCTTC.

The chain is built from TRBV19 and TRBJ1-2, with 7 bases that match TRBD1. From germline, CDR1 is LNHDA and CDR2 SQIVND (reference sequence). This CDR3 comprises 14 residues. With V trimmed by 4 bases and J by 4 bases, 6 bases remained unmatched. Here the CDR3 DNA reads TGTGCCAGTAGTAAGGACAGGTGGAGCTATGGCTACACCTTC. Protein product: CASSKDRWSYGYTF.

This chain uses TRBV7-2 with TRBJ1-6; D is ambiguous. Germline CDR1 SGHTA, CDR2 FQGNSA. The CDR3 sequence is 15 residues long. The V gene lost 2 bases and the J gene lost 0 bases, with 5 bases spanning the gap. The CDR3 region has the DNA TGTGCCAGCAGCTTACCCATCTCCTATAATTCACCCCTCCACTTT. Its translation is CASSLPISYNSPLHF.

This chain links TRBV6-5 with TRBJ1-4; 7 nucleotides line up with TRBD1. The V segment lost 5 bases and the J segment 7 bases; nucleotides outside the gene matches: 7. The CDR3 has 14 residues. Germline lookup yields CDR1 MNHEY and CDR2 SVGAGI. The CDR3 region is CASSQGQLREKLFF. The DNA for the CDR3 is TGTGCCAGCAGTCAGGGACAGCTCCGTGAAAAACTGTTTTTT.

In its sample, this clone was seen a few times. The chain links TRBV24-1 to TRBJ2-3; 7 bases are shared with TRBD2. V lost 5 bases and J lost 0; bases outside the gene matches: 4. The germline CDR1 and CDR2 sequences are KGHDR and SFDVKD. The CDR3 loop spans 15 amino acids. The CDR3 DNA is TGTGCCACCAGTGCGGGCGGGGGAAGCACAGATACGCAGTATTTT. Translation gives CATSAGGGSTDTQYF.

The rearrangement joins TRBV7-3 to TRBJ2-2; D uncertain. The CDR3 covers 13 residues. Germline V gene lookup returns CDR1 SGHTA and CDR2 FQGTGA. V lost 2 bases and J 7 bases, leaving 8 bases between the germline ends. The CDR3 region has the DNA TGTGCCAGCAGCTTACTCCAGTTCGGGGAGCTGTTTTTT. Its protein is CASSLLQFGELFF.

The rearrangement uses TRBV15 and TRBJ1-2; maybe TRBD1 (6 bases). CDR3 length equals 14 residues. Per the germline V gene, CDR1 is LNHNV and CDR2 is YYDKDF (reference sequence). The V end was cut by 1 base, the J end by 4 bases, with 10 bases between. The CDR3 region is CATSRVQGSYGYTF. The CDR3 bases are TGTGCCACCAGCAGAGTACAGGGTAGCTATGGCTACACCTTC.

This sequence joins TRBV5-4 and TRBJ2-7, with 9 bases fitting TRBD1. Trimming removed 2 bases from V and 3 bases from J; junction bases left unmatched: 6. Germline values: CDR1 SGHNT, CDR2 YYREEE (reference sequence). The CDR3 covers 15 residues. CDR3 sequence (DNA): TGTGCCAGCAGCTTAACAGGGGGCACTTTCTACGAGCAGTACTTC. It translates to CASSLTGGTFYEQYF.

The chain couples TRBV4-3 to TRBJ1-3, with 10 nucleotides matching TRBD1. Germline V CDR1 and CDR2: LGHNA, YSLEER. V gave up 4 bases and J gave up 7 bases; unmatched junction bases: 4. The CDR3 covers 14 residues. The CDR3 sequence is CASSLGTGENTIYF. CDR3 coding DNA: TGCGCCAGCAGCCTCGGGACAGGGGAGAACACCATATATTTT.

This chain joins TRBV6-1 and TRBJ1-6, with no clear D. CDR1 and CDR2 from the germline V gene are MNHNS and SASEGT. The ends were cut back, 4 bases at V and 4 bases at J, with 14 bases in the middle. CDR3 size: 16 residues. CDR3 bases: TGTGCCAGCAGTGCCCAGGTGCTACTTTATAATTCACCCCTCCACTTT. It translates to CASSAQVLLYNSPLHF.

This chain links TRBV7-9 with TRBJ1-1; 8 nucleotides align to TRBD1. Germline loops: CDR1 SEHNR, CDR2 FQNEAQ (reference sequence). The J segment lost 5 bases and the V segment lost 2 bases, leaving 4 bases of the junction unmatched. This CDR3 is 14 amino acids long. The CDR3 bases are TGTGCCAGCAGCTTATCACAGGGGGGGACTGAAGCTTTCTTT. It specifies CASSLSQGGTEAFF.

J is TRBJ2-1 and V is TRBV7-8, with D possibly matching TRBD2 (6 bases). The CDR3 covers 14 residues. The germline V gene has CDR1 SGHVS and CDR2 FQNEAQ. Deletions cut 3 bases from V and 5 bases from J, with 11 bases between. The CDR3 region has the DNA TGTGCCAGCAGCTTGACGGGACTGAACAATGAGCAGTTCTTC. It yields the protein CASSLTGLNNEQFF.

The rearrangement links TRBV11-2 to TRBJ2-2, with 8 bases aligning to TRBD2. Germline V CDR1 and CDR2: SGHAT, FQNNGV. This CDR3 is built from 13 residues. Unmatched junction bases numbered 3, after V lost 1 base and J lost 11 bases. The DNA for the CDR3 is TGTGCCAGCAGCTTAGTTCTAGCGGGTGAGCTGTTTTTT. Amino acid sequence: CASSLVLAGELFF. The variable domain in full, completed from reference TRBV11-2 and TRBJ2-2, reads EAGVAQSPRYKIIEKRQSVAFWCNPISGHATLYWYQQILGQGPKLLIQFQNNGVVDDSQLPKDRFSAERLKGVDSTLKIQPAKLEDSAVYLCASSLVLAGELFFGEGSRLTVL.

V is TRBV10-3 and J is TRBJ1-2, with D possibly being TRBD1 (6 bases). Trimming left V 6 bases short and J 4 bases short, with 9 bases between. The CDR3 runs to 12 residues. The germline gives CDR1 ENHRY, CDR2 SYGVKD. The CDR3 region has the DNA TGTGCCATCAGACAGGGAAGCTATGGCTACACCTTC. Amino acids: CAIRQGSYGYTF.

The rearrangement joins TRBV19 to TRBJ1-5; a weak D match, TRBD1 (6 bases). Trimming stripped 4 bases from V and 3 bases from J, with 10 bases between. From germline, CDR1 is LNHDA and CDR2 SQIVND (reference sequence). The CDR3 extends over 14 amino acids. This CDR3 reads CASSNGQPNQPQHF. As DNA, the CDR3 is TGTGCCAGTAGTAATGGACAGCCCAATCAGCCCCAGCATTTT.

The rearrangement joins TRBV4-3 to TRBJ2-3, with 12 bases identical to TRBD2. CDR3 size: 16 residues. The junction had 5 bases not matched to a gene; V was cut back by 3 bases and J by 4 bases. Germline V gives CDR1 LGHNA, CDR2 YSLEER. The CDR3, as DNA: TGCGCCAGCAGCCAGACTAGCGGGGGCTTGTCAGATACGCAGTATTTT. This sequence encodes CASSQTSGGLSDTQYF.